What follows is one TCR beta chain and its context. The source of the sample is a study of blood T cell repertoires in COVID-19. For the study at large: Material from acute and convalescent COVID-19 was sourced from the United States, Italy and Spain. PBMCs, B-cell-depleted T cells, or T cells were the source of the cDNA or gDNA that made up the material.

V was clipped by 5 bases and J by 5 bases, with 10 bases between them. Germline CDR1 SGHRS, CDR2 YFSETQ. The CDR3 contains 13 residues. In the original workflow: Using reference gene primer amplification, nucleated cell counts were estimated. The assay was immunoSEQ multiplex PCR, and TCRdb's table has in-frame clones only and misses some. V, J and clone size are those of that table, while D and trimming were read from the DNA. The table lists about 88,000 clones, approximately 87% of them singletons, with roughly 15% in the top ten. The source material was peripheral blood. The TCR sequence derives from a woman in her 70s with acute or convalescent COVID-19. The chain carries TRBV5-1 and TRBJ2-2; possible D gene TRBD1, 6 bases. CDR3 sequence: CASRSGQTGELFF. Written as DNA, the CDR3 is TGCGCCAGCAGGTCGGGACAAACCGGGGAGCTGTTTTTT.